These 25 T cell receptor beta chains share one sample of origin, sequenced in a study of circulating CD8 cells and anti-PD-1 response in melanoma. From live CD3+CD8+TCRalphabeta+ cells, four PD-1 and/or TIGIT subsets were sorted. The QIAseq Immune Repertoire TCR panel built the libraries from roughly 15 ng of total RNA. TCRdb used MiXCR to reprocess the reads, holding one entry per CDR3 protein. The sample includes over 1,000 distinct CDR3 sequences, around 6.1% of them seen just once. Source: CD8+ T cells from PBMCs, taken at baseline or after one month of anti-PD-1 therapy (not recorded which). Every receptor here comes from a human donor with melanoma.

V usage is TRBV7-8 and J usage is TRBJ2-3, with D perhaps matching TRBD2 (6 bases). This CDR3 is 12 amino acids long. V was clipped by 7 bases and J by 6 bases, with 11 bases between them. Germline values: CDR1 SGHVS, CDR2 FQNEAQ. The CDR3 region has the DNA TGTGCCAGCATCCTTGGGGGGGATACGCAGTATTTT. This encodes CASILGGDTQYF.

This clonotype is labeled medium-sized. The CDR3 protein is CASSQVSGGAETQYF. The CDR3 nucleotides are TGCGCCAGCAGCCAAGTTAGTGGGGGGGCGGAGACCCAGTACTTC. V gene TRBV4-1 combines with J gene TRBJ2-5, with D perhaps TRBD2 (7 bases). This CDR3 comprises 15 residues. Trimming removed 1 base at V and 5 bases at J, with 14 bases between. The germline V gene encodes CDR1 MGHRA and CDR2 YSYEKL.

In this sample, this clonotype is large (0.1 to 1%). The genes are TRBV27 and TRBJ2-7; a weak D match, TRBD2 (5 bases). Germline CDR1 reads MNHEY; CDR2 reads SMNVEV (reference sequence). The CDR3 is made up of 16 amino acids. The ends were cut back, 0 bases at V and 2 bases at J, with 14 bases in the middle. CDR3 nucleotide sequence: TGTGCCAGCAGTTTATCTTCGGGCCTGAGGGCCTACGAGCAGTACTTC. It encodes CASSLSSGLRAYEQYF.

By sample fraction, this clonotype is medium-sized (0.01 to 0.1%). DNA for the CDR3: TGCAGTGCTAGAGACACAGGGGAATTGTCCTACGAGCAGTACTTC. Encoded protein: CSARDTGELSYEQYF. The chain links TRBV20-1 to TRBJ2-7; TRBD1 aligns across 7 bases. Germline V gene lookup returns CDR1 DFQATT and CDR2 SNEGSKA (reference sequence). CDR3 length equals 15 residues. V lost 0 bases, J lost 1 base, and 6 bases stayed unmatched.

In this sample, this clonotype is medium-sized (0.01 to 0.1%). The rearrangement uses TRBV25-1 and TRBJ1-1; D uncertain. Trimming removed 3 bases from V and 5 bases from J, with 13 bases in between. Germline V CDR1 and CDR2: MGHDK, SYGVNS. This CDR3 has 14 residues. The chain's CDR3 is CASSDRVSGTEAFF. CDR3 sequence (DNA): TGTGCCAGCAGTGACCGGGTGAGTGGGACTGAAGCTTTCTTT. The full variable domain, in which reference TRBV25-1 and TRBJ1-1 provide the parts outside the CDR3, is EADIYQTPRYLVIGTGKKITLECSQTMGHDKMYWYQQDPGMELHLIHYSYGVNSTEKGDLSSESTVSRIRTEHFPLTLESARPSHTSQYLCASSDRVSGTEAFFGQGTRLTVV.

By share, this clonotype counts as large (0.1 to 1%). CDR3: CASSFAGDEAFF. The CDR3 DNA reads TGTGCCAGCAGCTTCGCCGGGGATGAAGCTTTCTTT. This chain joins TRBV11-3 and TRBJ1-1; D is undetermined. This CDR3 is built from 12 residues. Trimming shortened V by 3 bases and J by 7 bases, and 9 bases separated the two germline ends. Per the germline V gene, CDR1 is SGHNT and CDR2 is YENEEA.

By its share, this clonotype is large. The V gene is TRBV12-5, the J gene TRBJ2-5; TRBD1 might be the D (5 bases). The germline V and J ends were trimmed by 1 base and 5 bases, with 5 bases remaining between them. This CDR3 contains 12 residues. Germline values: CDR1 LGHNT, CDR2 FRNRAP. CDR3 coding DNA: TGTGCTAGTGGTTTGGACAGGGAGACCCAGTACTTC. Amino acid sequence: CASGLDRETQYF.

In this sample, this clonotype is large. The chain recombines TRBV28 with TRBJ2-3; tentatively, D is TRBD1 (6 bases). The CDR3 consists of 14 residues. V lost 6 bases and J lost 7, with 17 bases in between. CDR1 and CDR2 (germline): MDHEN, SYDVKM. CDR3 sequence: CASRDWGTSNTQYF. Written as DNA, the CDR3 is TGTGCCAGCAGGGATTGGGGGACATCAAATACGCAGTATTTT.

In this sample, this clonotype turned up a few times. The rearrangement links TRBV19 to TRBJ2-4; a weak D match, TRBD1 (6 bases). CDR1 and CDR2 from the germline V gene are LNHDA and SQIVND (reference sequence). There are 14 residues in the CDR3. V was trimmed by 1 base and J by 6 bases, leaving 10 bases between them. The CDR3 DNA sequence: TGTGCCAGTAGTATAGGACAGGAAATAAACATTCAGTACTTC. It is translated as CASSIGQEINIQYF.

CDR3 nucleotide sequence: TGTGCCACCAGCAGAGAGGGACAAAACACAGATACGCAGTATTTT. The encoded protein is CATSREGQNTDTQYF. The chain uses TRBV15 and TRBJ2-3; a weak D match, TRBD1 (6 bases). There are 15 residues in the CDR3. CDR1 is LNHNV and CDR2 is YYDKDF in the germline V gene (reference sequence). With 0 bases removed from V and 2 bases from J, the gap between germline ends came to 9 bases.

This clonotype was observed a few times. The genes are TRBV13 and TRBJ1-2; D is possibly TRBD1 (5 bases). This CDR3 is built from 15 residues. Trimming cost V 4 bases and J 7 bases, with 19 bases left between them. The germline V gene encodes CDR1 PRHDT and CDR2 FYEKMQ (reference sequence). CDR3 nucleotide sequence: TGTGCCAGCAGCTCGCGGGGGACCAGTGTCCGTGGCTACACCTTC. It yields the protein CASSSRGTSVRGYTF.

This clonotype is labeled as medium-sized. This sequence joins TRBV27 and TRBJ1-1; possibly TRBD1 for D (6 bases). From germline, CDR1 is MNHEY and CDR2 SMNVEV (reference sequence). CDR3 size: 15 residues. V lost 2 bases, J lost 4 bases, and 14 bases lay in between. CDR3 loop: CASSLGRRGGTEAFF. DNA of the CDR3: TGTGCCAGCAGTTTAGGGCGCAGGGGAGGCACTGAAGCTTTCTTT.

This clonotype is labeled large (0.1 to 1%). The rearrangement joins TRBV7-2 to TRBJ2-7; TRBD2 matches at 15 bases. The CDR3 has 15 amino acids. V was pared by 5 bases and J by 3 bases, with 2 bases of the junction left unmatched. The germline V gene has CDR1 SGHTA and CDR2 FQGNSA. The CDR3 protein is CASSVGLAGGYEQYF. The CDR3 nucleotides are TGTGCCAGCAGCGTGGGACTAGCGGGGGGCTACGAGCAGTACTTC. Variable domain in full (rest from reference TRBV7-2 and TRBJ2-7): GAGVSQSPSNKVTEKGKDVELRCDPISGHTALYWYRQSLGQGLEFLIYFQGNSAPDKSGLPSDRFSAERTGGSVSTLTIQRTQQEDSAVYLCASSVGLAGGYEQYFGPGTRLTVT.

This clonotype was observed a few times. The genes are TRBV27 and TRBJ2-5, with D perhaps TRBD2 (5 bases). Trimming removed 0 bases at V and 7 bases at J, with 9 bases between. The CDR3 is 13 amino acids. Germline lookup yields CDR1 MNHEY and CDR2 SMNVEV (reference sequence). The CDR3 coding sequence is TGTGCCAGCAGTTTATCGGGTGGAGGGACCCAGTACTTC. It yields the protein CASSLSGGGTQYF.

This clonotype is classed as large. The chain joins TRBV7-3 to TRBJ2-1; tentatively, D is TRBD2 (6 bases). Trimming removed 0 bases at V and 8 bases at J, with 14 bases between. Germline V CDR1 and CDR2: SGHTA, FQGTGA. The CDR3 contains 15 residues. The CDR3 is CASSLTLASYDEQFF. CDR3 bases: TGTGCCAGCAGCTTAACCCTAGCGTCATACGATGAGCAGTTCTTC.

This clonotype is deemed large (0.1 to 1%). The V and J genes are TRBV19 and TRBJ1-1; D gene uncertain. The CDR3 has 12 amino acids. The germline gives CDR1 LNHDA, CDR2 SQIVND (reference sequence). Trimming stripped 3 bases from V and 1 base from J, with 3 bases between. CDR3 in DNA: TGTGCCAGTAGTATCCAGAACACTGAAGCTTTCTTT. Protein sequence: CASSIQNTEAFF.

This clonotype is labeled as large (0.1 to 1%). The chain links TRBV19 to TRBJ2-1, with 7 bases that match TRBD1. The germline V gene encodes CDR1 LNHDA and CDR2 SQIVND (reference sequence). The CDR3 totals 15 residues. Trimming cost V 3 bases and J 4 bases; bases outside gene matches: 6. Here the CDR3 reads CASSIPETGYNEQFF. The CDR3 DNA reads TGTGCCAGTAGTATTCCCGAGACAGGGTACAATGAGCAGTTCTTC.

This clonotype counts as medium-sized (0.01 to 0.1%). The rearrangement joins TRBV24-1 to TRBJ2-3; TRBD2 matches at 15 bases. CDR3 length equals 17 residues. V dropped 2 bases and J dropped 5; count of bases not matched to a gene: 4. The germline V gene encodes CDR1 KGHDR and CDR2 SFDVKD. CDR3 sequence (DNA): TGTGCCACCAGTGATTGGACTAGCGGGGGGGCCGGAGATACGCAGTATTTT. It encodes CATSDWTSGGAGDTQYF.

On this clonotype: A much more abundant neighbour one base away suggests this may be a read error. This chain links TRBV28 with TRBJ2-5; 11 nucleotides match TRBD2. Germline V lookup: CDR1 MDHEN, CDR2 SYDVKM. V gave up 3 bases and J gave up 1 base; unmatched junction bases: 4. There are 16 residues in the CDR3. The CDR3 reads CASSLGLAESQETQYF. The CDR3 nucleotides read TGTGCCAGCAGTTTGGGACTAGCGGAGAGCCAAGAGACCCAGTACTTC.

Note on this clonotype: A read error may explain this, as a much larger clone is one base away. The V and J genes are TRBV25-1 and TRBJ2-7; 8 positions match TRBD1. The germline V gene has CDR1 MGHDK and CDR2 SYGVNS. The V segment lost 3 bases and the J segment 1 base; nucleotides outside the gene matches: 8. CDR3 length: 16 amino acids. The CDR3 bases are TGTGCCAGCAGTGACGCGGCGGGACAGGAGTCCTACGAGCAGTACTTC. It translates to CASSDAAGQESYEQYF.

This clonotype qualifies as large. V gene TRBV19 combines with J gene TRBJ1-1; D gene unclear. Between the trimmed V and J ends, which lost 9 bases and 0 bases, there was a span of 17 bases. This CDR3 comprises 15 residues. CDR1 and CDR2 (germline): LNHDA, SQIVND (reference sequence). CDR3 region: CASSPLGVMNTEAFF. The CDR3, as DNA: TGTGCCAGCTCTCCCCTGGGAGTTATGAACACTGAAGCTTTCTTT.

This clonotype is medium-sized within its sample. This chain joins TRBV28 and TRBJ2-1, with D hard to call. Per germline, CDR1 MDHEN and CDR2 SYDVKM. CDR3 length: 12 amino acids. V was pared by 6 bases and J by 8 bases, with 11 bases between. CDR3 DNA sequence: TGTGCCAGCAGCACCCGACGGTATGAGCAGTTCTTC. The encoded protein is CASSTRRYEQFF.

By share, this clonotype ranks as large. The V gene is TRBV5-5, the J gene TRBJ2-1; 7 bases align to TRBD2. CDR3 size: 18 residues. Per germline, CDR1 SGHKS and CDR2 YYEKEE (reference sequence). Unmatched junction bases numbered 16, after V lost 0 bases and J lost 7 bases. CDR3 loop: CASSLADFPSGLLNEQFF. CDR3 in DNA: TGTGCCAGCAGCTTGGCCGACTTCCCTAGCGGACTATTAAATGAGCAGTTCTTC.

This clonotype was counted a few times. The V and J genes are TRBV25-1 and TRBJ1-3; 7 bases map to TRBD1. The germline CDR1 and CDR2 sequences are MGHDK and SYGVNS. This CDR3 comprises 14 residues. The J segment lost 8 bases and the V segment lost 4 bases, leaving 8 bases of the junction unmatched. Written as DNA, the CDR3 is TGTGCCAGCAGTGGCGGGACAGTCGGAGACACCATATATTTT. Translating it yields CASSGGTVGDTIYF.

This clonotype is termed large. The chain links TRBV20-1 to TRBJ2-7; 10 positions match TRBD1. CDR1 and CDR2 from the germline V gene are DFQATT and SNEGSKA (reference sequence). There are 14 residues in the CDR3. The trim removed 3 bases at V and 3 bases at J, leaving 5 bases unmatched. The CDR3 bases are TGCAGTGCTAGGCCGGGACAGGGGATCTACGAGCAGTACTTC. Translation gives CSARPGQGIYEQYF.